This entry concerns a single TCR beta chain. Its target is not known. Noted time point: pre-treatment sample, taken before nivolumab and TIL therapy. The tumor samples were excised metastases, mostly pleural nodules or supraclavicular lymph nodes. This sample was included in a study of TIL therapy for anti-PD-1-resistant metastatic lung cancer. Overall study: Half of patients were current or former smokers. Median tumor mutation burden was roughly 1.5 mutations per megabase.

Whole-study findings and limits: TIL cultures after expansion showed higher clonality and lower diversity than baseline tumor (median about 6% vs 30%).

This was the immunoSEQ v3 assay. Clones were sequenced by immunoSEQ multiplex PCR, and TCRdb holds only the in-frame ones, with some missing. The data contain about 50,000 clones, over 65% of them seen just once; the ten biggest clones take up about 6%. This specimen consisted of tumor tissue, obtained at baseline. The clonotype originates from a person aged 25-80 years with non-small cell lung cancer.

CDR3 DNA: TGTGCCAGTGCACAGGGGCGCCAAGAGACCCAGTACTTC. As protein: CASAQGRQETQYF. This sequence joins TRBV19 and TRBJ2-5; 7 bases are a match to TRBD1. Germline CDR1 LNHDA, CDR2 SQIVND (reference sequence). CDR3 length equals 13 residues. With 8 bases clipped from V and 1 base from J, the junction kept 4 bases outside the gene matches.